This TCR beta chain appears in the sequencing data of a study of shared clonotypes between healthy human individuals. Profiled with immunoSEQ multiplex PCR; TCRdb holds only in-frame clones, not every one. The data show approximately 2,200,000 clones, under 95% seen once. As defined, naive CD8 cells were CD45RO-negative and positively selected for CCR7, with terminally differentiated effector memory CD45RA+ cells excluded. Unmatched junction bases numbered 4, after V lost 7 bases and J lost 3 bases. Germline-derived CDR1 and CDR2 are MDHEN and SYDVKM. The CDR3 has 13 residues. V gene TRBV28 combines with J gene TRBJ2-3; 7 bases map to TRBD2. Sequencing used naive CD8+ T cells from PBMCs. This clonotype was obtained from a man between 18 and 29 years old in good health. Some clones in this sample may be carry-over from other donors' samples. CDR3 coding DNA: TGTGCCAGCAAGCGGGACGGAACAGATACGCAGTATTTT. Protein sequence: CASKRDGTDTQYF.